This record looks at one TCR beta chain sequence and its context. Clones were read by immunoSEQ multiplex PCR, and TCRdb kept only the in-frame ones, dropping some. This sample has 200,000 to 250,000 clones; about four fifths occur once, and the top ten carry approximately 3.6%. This sample is part of a study of blood T cell repertoires in COVID-19. Study information: COVID-19 samples, acute and convalescent, were from the United States, Italy and Spain.

Participants were placed into cohorts based on the clinical history they reported. For recovered donors of Cohort 3, there were two negative PCRs, clearance, or symptom resolution. The V segment lost 5 bases and the J segment 4 bases; nucleotides outside the gene matches: 26. Germline-derived CDR1 and CDR2 are SGHTA and FQGTGA. The CDR3 loop spans 21 amino acids. This chain uses TRBV7-3 with TRBJ2-1; TRBD2 agrees at 7 bases. Specimen: PBMCs or T cells enriched from blood (not recorded which). This TCR was sampled from a woman aged 55-70 years who had recovered from COVID-19. The CDR3 region has the DNA TGTGCCAGCAGCGCTCACCCCCCACAGCGGGGTCTCCCGTGGGAATACAATGAGCAGTTCTTC. As protein: CASSAHPPQRGLPWEYNEQFF.